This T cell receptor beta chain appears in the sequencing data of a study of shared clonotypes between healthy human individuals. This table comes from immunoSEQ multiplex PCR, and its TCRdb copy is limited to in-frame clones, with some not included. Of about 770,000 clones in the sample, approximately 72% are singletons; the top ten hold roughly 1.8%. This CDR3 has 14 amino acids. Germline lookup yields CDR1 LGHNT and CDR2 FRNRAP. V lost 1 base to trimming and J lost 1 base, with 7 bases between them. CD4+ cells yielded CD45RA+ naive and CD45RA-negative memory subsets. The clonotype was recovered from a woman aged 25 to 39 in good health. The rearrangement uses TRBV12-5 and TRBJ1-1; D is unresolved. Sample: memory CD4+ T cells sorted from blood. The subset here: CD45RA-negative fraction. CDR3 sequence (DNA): TGTGCTAGTGGTTTGGACGCCTCGAACACTGAAGCTTTCTTT. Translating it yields CASGLDASNTEAFF.